Shown below are 30 T cell receptor beta chains from a single sample sequenced in a study of shared clonotypes between healthy human individuals. Clones were read by immunoSEQ multiplex PCR, and TCRdb kept only the in-frame ones, dropping some. The data hold 190,000 or so clones, with approximately 61% observed a single time. The sequenced sample consisted of memory CD4+ T cells sorted from blood. Subset reported: CD45RA-negative fraction. The receptors here all came from a man aged 25-40 years in good health.

The chain recombines TRBV15 with TRBJ1-2, with 9 bases matching TRBD1. Germline CDR1 is LNHNV and CDR2 is YYDKDF (reference sequence). Trimming removed 0 bases from V and 8 bases from J; junction bases left unmatched: 7. The CDR3 consists of 15 residues. CDR3 DNA sequence: TGTGCCACCAGCAGAGATGCGGACAGGGGCCAGGGCTACACCTTC. It specifies CATSRDADRGQGYTF.

This clone has more than one count but fewer than ten. V usage is TRBV28 and J usage is TRBJ2-1; 12 nucleotides line up with TRBD2. The CDR3 covers 16 residues. Trimming cost V 2 bases and J 8 bases; bases outside gene matches: 7. CDR1 is MDHEN and CDR2 is SYDVKM in the germline V gene. The CDR3 region has the DNA TGTGCCAGCAGTTTAGACCTAGCGGGAGGGACCGATGAGCAGTTCTTC. Translating gives CASSLDLAGGTDEQFF.

This CDR3 reads CASSFLAGEGGGELFF. As DNA, the CDR3 is TGCGCCAGCAGCTTTCTAGCGGGAGAAGGAGGAGGGGAGCTGTTTTTT. V is TRBV5-1 and J is TRBJ2-2, with TRBD2 matching over 10 bases. From germline, CDR1 is SGHRS and CDR2 YFSETQ. The CDR3 is made up of 16 amino acids. The junction had 9 bases not matched to a gene; V was cut back by 2 bases and J by 8 bases.

This clone was counted between two and nine times. The V and J genes are TRBV10-2 and TRBJ1-1; no firm D call. Trimming stripped 0 bases from V and 11 bases from J, with 10 bases between. This CDR3 has 12 amino acids. CDR1 is WSHSY and CDR2 is SAAADI in the germline V gene. CDR3 protein: CASSESSISAFF. The CDR3, as DNA: TGCGCCAGCAGTGAGTCGTCCATATCGGCTTTCTTT.

This clone was observed a few times. The gene calls are TRBV10-2 and TRBJ2-1; TRBD2 agrees at 7 bases. Germline loops: CDR1 WSHSY, CDR2 SAAADI. V gave up 8 bases and J gave up 3 bases; unmatched junction bases: 7. There are 14 residues in the CDR3. The CDR3 DNA follows: TGCGCCAGCTTCTCTCCGGGAGGCTACAATGAGCAGTTCTTC. Translated, it gives CASFSPGGYNEQFF.

The sample holds a few counts of this clone. J is TRBJ1-5 and V is TRBV28, with no clear D. Trimming stripped 2 bases from V and 5 bases from J, with 13 bases between. The germline CDR1 and CDR2 sequences are MDHEN and SYDVKM. The CDR3 loop spans 15 amino acids. The CDR3 DNA follows: TGTGCCAGCAGTTTAATCAGGCGGGATGATCAGCCCCAGCATTTT. This translates into CASSLIRRDDQPQHF.

V gene TRBV28 combines with J gene TRBJ2-1; TRBD2 matches 8 bases. J was trimmed by 7 bases and V by 1 base; bases with no gene match: 6. The CDR3 is 15 residues long. Germline assignment: CDR1 MDHEN and CDR2 SYDVKM. CDR3 nucleotides: TGTGCCAGCAGTTTATCCCCAGGGACTAGGAATGAGCAGTTCTTC. The encoded protein is CASSLSPGTRNEQFF.

The J gene is TRBJ2-5, the V gene TRBV6-1; the D gene is possibly TRBD1 (5 bases). The CDR3 sequence is 15 residues long. Germline-derived CDR1 and CDR2 are MNHNS and SASEGT. The V end lost 4 bases, the J end lost 2 bases, and 14 bases lay between the germline ends. CDR3 sequence (DNA): TGTGCCAGCAGTGGCCCCCGGACAAAACAAGAGACCCAGTACTTC. Encoded protein: CASSGPRTKQETQYF.

The rearrangement links TRBV10-3 to TRBJ2-7; TRBD1 matches at 7 bases. Trimming at V came to 10 bases and at J to 3 bases, leaving 6 bases not matched to a gene. Germline CDR1 is ENHRY and CDR2 is SYGVKD. This CDR3 is built from 12 residues. For the CDR3, the DNA is TGTGCCACATCCGGGACAGACTACGAGCAGTACTTC. Translated, it gives CATSGTDYEQYF.

The chain is built from TRBV4-1 and TRBJ2-7; possibly TRBD1 for D (6 bases). Looked up from germline, CDR1 is MGHRA and CDR2 is YSYEKL. Trimming removed 1 base at V and 6 bases at J, with 7 bases between. CDR3 length equals 12 residues. The CDR3 DNA reads TGCGCCAGCAGCCAAGCAGGGGTCGAGCAGTACTTC. Translation: CASSQAGVEQYF.

This clone was observed a few times. The chain joins TRBV7-2 to TRBJ2-5; D remains unclear. Germline V gives CDR1 SGHTA, CDR2 FQGNSA. The ends were cut back, 6 bases at V and 5 bases at J, with 16 bases in the middle. The CDR3 runs 14 residues. The CDR3 spells CASSSDWVGETQYF. The CDR3 coding sequence is TGTGCCAGCAGTTCGGATTGGGTGGGGGAGACCCAGTACTTC.

The genes are TRBV18 and TRBJ1-1; 8 nucleotides line up with TRBD1. Trimming removed 2 bases from V and 0 bases from J; junction bases left unmatched: 8. CDR3 size: 17 residues. CDR1 and CDR2 (germline): KGHSH, LQKENI. CDR3 in DNA: TGTGCCAGCTCACCAAAATCGACAGGGGCCATGAACACTGAAGCTTTCTTT. It encodes CASSPKSTGAMNTEAFF.

The rearrangement joins TRBV5-1 to TRBJ2-7; D is unclear. Germline loops: CDR1 SGHRS, CDR2 YFSETQ. Trimming left V 5 bases short and J 1 base short, with 7 bases between. This CDR3 is 12 amino acids long. CDR3: CASRDGSYEQYF. DNA of the CDR3: TGCGCCAGCAGGGACGGATCCTACGAGCAGTACTTC.

This clone occurred once. V and J are TRBV27 and TRBJ2-1, with 14 bases fitting TRBD2. V dropped 6 bases and J dropped 4; count of bases not matched to a gene: 8. Germline CDR1 is MNHEY and CDR2 is SMNVEV (reference sequence). The CDR3 covers 17 residues. The CDR3 coding sequence is TGTGCCAGCAGCCCAAGACTAGCGGGAGGGGATTACAATGAGCAGTTCTTC. Translating gives CASSPRLAGGDYNEQFF.

The chain joins TRBV29-1 to TRBJ1-3; 7 bases line up with TRBD1. The J segment lost 0 bases and the V segment lost 4 bases, leaving 6 bases of the junction unmatched. Germline V gene lookup returns CDR1 SQVTM and CDR2 ANQGSEA. This CDR3 contains 15 residues. CDR3 in DNA: TGCAGCGTTGCCGGGGACAGATCCTCTGGAAACACCATATATTTT. Amino acids: CSVAGDRSSGNTIYF.

The V gene is TRBV29-1, the J gene TRBJ2-2; the D is unclear. CDR1 is SQVTM and CDR2 is ANQGSEA in the germline V gene. The CDR3 has 12 amino acids. Deletions cut 4 bases from V and 4 bases from J, with 7 bases between. The CDR3 DNA follows: TGCAGCGTTGTATCGATCACCGGGGAGCTGTTTTTT. It yields the protein CSVVSITGELFF.

This rearrangement joins TRBV7-2 to TRBJ2-1; 9 nucleotides match TRBD2. Germline V gene data show CDR1 as SGHTA and CDR2 as FQGNSA. After removal of 4 bases from V and 6 bases from J, the junction contained 13 bases not matched to a gene. The CDR3 consists of 17 residues. The CDR3 coding sequence is TGTGCCAGCAGCTCTGATATACCGGGACTAGCAACCAATGAGCAGTTCTTC. Protein: CASSSDIPGLATNEQFF.

The rearrangement links TRBV7-6 to TRBJ1-2; 7 nucleotides align to TRBD1. CDR3 length equals 13 residues. With 5 bases clipped from V and 2 bases from J, the junction kept 2 bases outside the gene matches. Germline loops: CDR1 SGHVS, CDR2 FNYEAQ. CDR3 sequence: CASSPDRNYGYTF. CDR3 sequence (DNA): TGTGCCAGCAGCCCGGACAGGAACTATGGCTACACCTTC.

The chain uses TRBV6-6 and TRBJ2-2; D gene unclear. The CDR3 length is 10 residues. Trimming took 8 bases from V and 7 from J, leaving 5 bases between them. The germline V gene encodes CDR1 MNHNY and CDR2 SVGAGI (reference sequence). This chain's CDR3 is CASGIGELFF. CDR3 DNA: TGTGCCAGCGGGATCGGGGAGCTGTTTTTT.

V and J are TRBV18 and TRBJ2-2; 8 positions agree with TRBD1. The V segment lost 2 bases and the J segment 3 bases; nucleotides outside the gene matches: 5. The CDR3 covers 16 residues. CDR1 KGHSH and CDR2 LQKENI come from the germline V gene. CDR3 nucleotides: TGTGCCAGCTCACCATGGTCACAGGGGGACACCGGGGAGCTGTTTTTT. This sequence encodes CASSPWSQGDTGELFF.

The chain links TRBV2 to TRBJ2-7; 9 bases map to TRBD1. After removal of 6 bases from V and 0 bases from J, the junction contained 0 bases not matched to a gene. Germline loops: CDR1 SNHLY, CDR2 FYNNEI. CDR3 length: 13 residues. Here the CDR3 DNA reads TGTGCCAGCAGGACAGGGGGCTCCTACGAGCAGTACTTC. Its translation: CASRTGGSYEQYF. Full variable domain (remainder filled in from reference TRBV2 and TRBJ2-7): EPEVTQTPSHQVTQMGQEVILRCVPISNHLYFYWYRQILGQKVEFLVSFYNNEISEKSEIFDDQFSVERPDGSNFTLKIRSTKLEDSAMYFCASRTGGSYEQYFGPGTRLTVT.

With respect to this clone: Within the sample, other DNA sequences also encode this same CDR3. This chain uses TRBV11-2 with TRBJ2-1; 9 nucleotides agree with TRBD1. CDR3 length equals 15 residues. V was clipped by 1 base and J by 4 bases; unmatched bases: 2. Germline values: CDR1 SGHAT, CDR2 FQNNGV. The CDR3 is CASSLGTGAYNEQFF. The CDR3 coding sequence is TGTGCCAGCAGCTTAGGGACAGGGGCGTACAATGAGCAGTTCTTC.

This clone has a handful of counts. The V and J genes are TRBV5-1 and TRBJ1-2, with 7 bases aligning to TRBD1. Germline CDR1 and CDR2: SGHRS and YFSETQ. The CDR3 is 14 amino acids. Trimming cost V 0 bases and J 4 bases; bases outside gene matches: 3. CDR3 sequence (DNA): TGCGCCAGCAGCTTGGAGGGGGCAGTCTATGGCTACACCTTC. Its protein is CASSLEGAVYGYTF.

The V gene is TRBV7-8, the J gene TRBJ1-1; tentative D call: TRBD1 (6 bases). V was pared by 5 bases and J by 4 bases, with 11 bases between. Germline CDR1 reads SGHVS; CDR2 reads FQNEAQ. This CDR3 contains 13 residues. The CDR3 is CASSHRQVTEAFF. Here the CDR3 DNA reads TGTGCCAGCAGCCACCGACAGGTCACTGAAGCTTTCTTT. Supplemented by reference TRBV7-8 and TRBJ1-1, the full variable domain reads GAGVSQSPRYKVAKRGQDVALRCDPISGHVSLFWYQQALGQGPEFLTYFQNEAQLDKSGLPSDRFFAERPEGSVSTLKIQRTQQEDSAVYLCASSHRQVTEAFFGQGTRLTVV.

This chain connects TRBV12-5 to TRBJ2-2, with TRBD1 matching 12 bases. V was clipped by 6 bases and J by 7 bases; unmatched bases: 15. CDR1 is LGHNT, CDR2 FRNRAP, per germline. This CDR3 contains 18 residues. CDR3: CASGRSTTGTGGVGELFF. Written as DNA, the CDR3 is TGTGCTAGTGGCCGAAGCACAACCGGGACAGGGGGCGTCGGGGAGCTGTTTTTT.

V gene TRBV11-3 combines with J gene TRBJ2-7; D might be TRBD2 (6 bases). Germline CDR1 reads SGHNT; CDR2 reads YENEEA. V was pared by 5 bases and J by 6 bases, with 14 bases between. The CDR3 extends over 13 amino acids. The CDR3 protein is CASSRDPGGEQYF. CDR3 nucleotides: TGTGCCAGCAGCCGGGACCCCGGGGGCGAGCAGTACTTC.

This clone has just a few counts. This chain joins TRBV7-2 and TRBJ1-1; D uncertain. V lost 5 bases and J lost 9, with 16 bases in between. Germline V gene data show CDR1 as SGHTA and CDR2 as FQGNSA. This CDR3 has 13 amino acids. The CDR3 is CASSLRTGRQAFF. The CDR3 DNA reads as TGTGCCAGCAGCCTACGTACCGGACGGCAAGCTTTCTTT.

The J gene is TRBJ2-7, the V gene TRBV6-6; D unresolved. Trimming removed 5 bases from V and 1 base from J, with 9 bases in between. Germline lookup yields CDR1 MNHNY and CDR2 SVGAGI (reference sequence). The CDR3 is made up of 13 amino acids. This chain's CDR3 is CASSRPVSYEQYF. In DNA, the CDR3 is TGTGCCAGCAGTCGGCCCGTGTCCTACGAGCAGTACTTC.

CDR3 residues: CASSTPPGLATYNEQFF. Here the CDR3 DNA reads TGTGCCAGTAGTACCCCCCCGGGACTAGCGACTTACAATGAGCAGTTCTTC. V gene TRBV19 combines with J gene TRBJ2-1; the match to TRBD2 covers 10 bases. The CDR3 has 17 residues. Germline CDR1 reads LNHDA; CDR2 reads SQIVND (reference sequence). The V and J ends lost 4 bases and 4 bases, in that order; junction bases with no gene match: 10.

This clone came up once. The rearrangement uses TRBV10-3 and TRBJ2-3; the D is unclear. The CDR3 contains 11 residues. The ends were cut back, 7 bases at V and 1 base at J, with 3 bases in the middle. The germline gives CDR1 ENHRY, CDR2 SYGVKD. For the CDR3, the DNA is TGTGCCATCAAGGGCACAGATACGCAGTATTTT. Protein sequence: CAIKGTDTQYF.